This T cell receptor beta chain was observed in a study of control samples from healthy donors and cancer patients. The V and J ends lost 5 bases and 9 bases respectively, with 13 bases between them. The CDR3 loop spans 12 amino acids. Assay used: immunoSEQ multiplex PCR; TCRdb lists only in-frame clones, some missing. The table has about 110,000 clones, 90% seen once. The V and J genes are TRBV12-3 or TRBV12-4 and TRBJ1-1, with TRBD1 as a possible D gene (5 bases). The TCR sequence derives from a human donor in good health. The donor label of this sample is uncertain. Sequencing was performed on blood. The CDR3 region is CASSIDRDKAFF. CDR3 DNA: TGTGCCAGCAGTATCGACAGAGATAAAGCTTTCTTT.